The next 3 T cell receptor beta chains were all read from a single sample in a study of OX40 agonist ivuxolimab in advanced cancers. Libraries were prepared by immunoSEQ multiplex PCR; TCRdb keeps only in-frame clonotypes and omits some of them. The sample lists about 100,000 clones, 90% seen once, with more than 0.25% in the top ten. This specimen consisted of CD4+ or CD8+ T cells sorted from blood, obtained in a trial of the OX40 agonist ivuxolimab. Receptors originate from an adult with an advanced solid tumor such as melanoma, head and neck, liver or kidney cancer.

V is TRBV2 and J is TRBJ2-3, with D possibly being TRBD2 (6 bases). The CDR3 is made up of 17 amino acids. The germline CDR1 and CDR2 sequences are SNHLY and FYNNEI. Trimming took off 1 base at V and 0 bases at J, with 14 bases between the two ends. CDR3 in amino acids: CASSEEVVGSSTDTQYF. DNA for the CDR3: TGTGCCAGCAGTGAAGAGGTTGTCGGGAGTAGCACAGATACGCAGTATTTT.

V usage is TRBV6-5 and J usage is TRBJ2-1; TRBD2 aligns across 10 bases. From germline, CDR1 is MNHEY and CDR2 SVGAGI. Germline trimming cut 0 bases from V and 7 bases from J; bases unmatched to any gene: 6. This CDR3 is 16 amino acids long. The CDR3 loop reads CASSYSSGRGLNEQFF. The CDR3, as DNA: TGTGCCAGCAGTTACTCGAGCGGGAGGGGGTTAAATGAGCAGTTCTTC.

This chain joins TRBV5-4 and TRBJ2-6; 11 positions match TRBD1. Germline CDR1 and CDR2: SGHNT and YYREEE (reference sequence). Germline trimming cut 3 bases from V and 1 base from J; bases unmatched to any gene: 6. The CDR3 consists of 18 residues. CDR3: CASSSGGQGASGANVLTF. CDR3 sequence (DNA): TGTGCCAGCAGCTCCGGCGGACAGGGGGCATCTGGGGCCAACGTCCTGACTTTC.